This is a list of T cell receptor beta chains from one sample in a study of CD8+ T cells in alopecia areata. Libraries were prepared by immunoSEQ multiplex PCR; TCRdb keeps only in-frame clonotypes and omits some of them. The repertoire consists of 120,000 to 150,000 clones, with 75% to 90% occurring once and the leading ten covering roughly 16%. The sequencing used CD8+ T cells sorted from blood, collected at week 0. These receptor sequences come from a human donor with alopecia areata. Each CDR3 is given with its conserved first and last residue. A D gene is named only where the DNA matches it firmly. A clone size is listed for some rows: how often the clone was seen (once, few, many), or a class if it is expanded.

>TRBJ2-1|TRBV5-6|TRBD2|-
CASSLAGLAATHEQFF
TGTGCCAGCAGCTTGGCTGGACTAGCGGCCACACATGAGCAGTTCTTC
>TRBJ2-3|TRBV30|-|-
CAWTSVVGDTQYF
TGTGCCTGGACTAGCGTCGTAGGAGATACGCAGTATTTT
>TRBJ2-7|TRBV5-1|-|-
CASLMPRYRRSRGVYEQYF
TGCGCCAGCCTAATGCCACGCTACAGGAGGAGCAGAGGGGTCTACGAGCAGTACTTC
>TRBJ1-2|TRBV5-1|-|-
CASSPYLNYGYTF
TGCGCCAGCAGCCCCTACTTGAACTATGGCTACACCTTC
>TRBJ2-2|TRBV7-9|-|-
CASSPSYGELFF
TGTGCCAGCAGCCCAAGTTATGGGGAGCTGTTTTTT
>TRBJ2-5|TRBV29-1|TRBD2|-
CSLSSSGGRQETQYF
TGCAGCCTCTCCTCTAGCGGGGGTCGCCAAGAGACCCAGTACTTC
>TRBJ2-1|TRBV29-1|-|-
CSVEEHPAAEQFF
TGCAGCGTTGAAGAACATCCCGCGGCTGAGCAGTTCTTC
>TRBJ2-1|TRBV27|-|-
CASNLTHNSGSSYNEQFF
TGTGCCAGCAATTTGACGCACAACTCAGGGTCATCTTACAATGAGCAGTTCTTC
>TRBJ2-5|TRBV7-9|-|-
CASSLMTSGFQETQYF
TGTGCCAGCAGCTTAATGACTTCGGGGTTCCAAGAGACCCAGTACTTC
>TRBJ2-7|TRBV27|TRBD1|few
CASSHGGQNYEQYF
TGTGCCAGCAGCCATGGGGGACAGAACTACGAGCAGTACTTC
>TRBJ2-4|TRBV9|TRBD1|once
CASSVGQFLAKNIQYF
TGTGCCAGCAGCGTGGGACAGTTCTTAGCCAAAAACATTCAGTACTTC
>TRBJ2-2|TRBV7-9|TRBD1|-
CASSSELTGLNTGELFF
TGTGCCAGCAGCTCAGAATTGACAGGGTTGAACACCGGGGAGCTGTTTTTT
>TRBJ1-1|TRBV7-3|TRBD1|-
CASSLGTGGRRNTEAFF
TGTGCCAGCAGCCTCGGGACAGGGGGTCGCCGGAACACTGAAGCTTTCTTT
>TRBJ2-1|TRBV29-1|-|-
CSVEGRGGYNEQFF
TGCAGCGTTGAGGGGCGAGGGGGGTACAATGAGCAGTTCTTC
>TRBJ2-7|TRBV27|TRBD2|-
CASSLSWLAGGRRYRQYF
TGTGCCAGCAGTTTATCCTGGCTAGCGGGGGGCCGCCGGTATAGGCAGTACTTC
>TRBJ2-7|TRBV29-1|-|-
CSVEWAQVPYEQYF
TGCAGCGTTGAATGGGCACAGGTTCCCTACGAGCAGTACTTC
>TRBJ2-1|TRBV4-1|-|-
CASSQQGEIGYNEQFF
TGCGCCAGCAGCCAACAGGGCGAAATAGGGTACAATGAGCAGTTCTTC
>TRBJ2-2|TRBV2|-|-
CATLGDPFTGELFF
TGTGCCACTTTAGGTGACCCGTTCACCGGGGAGCTGTTTTTT
>TRBJ2-7|TRBV29-1|-|-
CSVGQENSYEQYF
TGCAGCGTTGGACAGGAAAACTCCTACGAGCAGTACTTC
>TRBJ2-7|TRBV7-3|-|-
CASSFTTGPLNEQYF
TGTGCCAGCAGCTTCACGACCGGCCCTTTAAACGAGCAGTACTTC
>TRBJ1-2|TRBV21-1|-|-
CASSKVTTNYGYTF
TGTGCCAGCAGCAAAGTAACCACTAACTATGGCTACACCTTC
>TRBJ2-5|TRBV2|-|-
CASSEALETMHF
TGTGCCAGCAGTGAAGCGCTAGAAACTATGCACTTC
>TRBJ1-1|TRBV27|-|few
CASSPYAARNTEAFF
TGTGCCAGCAGTCCCTATGCGGCGAGGAACACTGAAGCTTTCTTT
>TRBJ2-1|TRBV19|TRBD2|-
CAAGTSGSNEQFF
TGTGCGGCGGGGACTAGCGGATCTAATGAGCAGTTCTTC
>TRBJ2-7|TRBV7-9|-|-
CASSSPTGRRSYEQYF
TGTGCCAGCAGCTCACCTACCGGCAGACGCTCCTACGAGCAGTACTTC
>TRBJ2-1|TRBV7-2|TRBD2|-
CASRRPTSGGARRYNEQFF
TGTGCCAGCAGACGGCCGACTAGCGGGGGGGCCCGTCGGTACAATGAGCAGTTCTTC
>TRBJ2-7|TRBV7-6|-|-
CASSVAEGAYEQYF
TGTGCCAGCAGCGTAGCGGAGGGTGCCTACGAGCAGTACTTC
>TRBJ2-1|TRBV11-2|-|-
CASSMLDEQFF
TGTGCCAGCAGTATGCTAGATGAGCAGTTCTTC
>TRBJ1-2|TRBV5-1|-|-
CASSLRGEAPYGYTF
TGCGCCAGCAGCTTGCGAGGGGAGGCCCCCTATGGCTACACCTTC
>TRBJ2-7|TRBV28|-|-
CASEEGPGHYEQYF
TGTGCCAGCGAGGAGGGACCAGGGCATTACGAGCAGTACTTC
>TRBJ2-1|TRBV5-1|TRBD2|few
CASSWTSGDNYNEQFF
TGCGCCAGCAGCTGGACTAGCGGCGATAATTACAATGAGCAGTTCTTC
>TRBJ2-1|TRBV15|-|-
CATSREGEVGPRDNEQFF
TGTGCCACCAGCAGAGAGGGGGAGGTGGGCCCCAGGGACAATGAGCAGTTCTTC
>TRBJ2-3|TRBV6-5|-|-
CASIGLGTDTQYF
TGTGCCAGCATCGGCCTCGGCACAGATACGCAGTATTTT
>TRBJ2-7|TRBV27|TRBD1|-
CASSLTGGLSYEQYF
TGTGCCAGCAGTCTGACAGGGGGGCTCTCCTACGAGCAGTACTTC
>TRBJ1-1|TRBV28|-|-
CASIRTEAFF
TGTGCCAGCATTAGGACTGAAGCTTTCTTT
>TRBJ2-7|TRBV7-9|TRBD2|-
CASTGGGRVPTYEQYF
TGTGCCAGCACCGGGGGGGGAAGGGTCCCGACCTACGAGCAGTACTTC
>TRBJ2-2|TRBV29-1|TRBD2|-
CSVEGLEVQTGELFF
TGCAGCGTTGAGGGACTAGAGGTTCAAACCGGGGAGCTGTTTTTT
>TRBJ2-3|TRBV7-9|-|-
CATISGDTQYF
TGTGCCACCATCTCCGGAGATACGCAGTATTTT
>TRBJ2-1|TRBV7-9|-|-
CASSLGGFMANEQFF
TGTGCCAGCAGCTTAGGAGGGTTCATGGCCAATGAGCAGTTCTTC
>TRBJ1-2|TRBV5-1|TRBD1|-
CASSWSDRSPYGYTF
TGCGCCAGCAGCTGGTCGGACAGGAGCCCGTATGGCTACACCTTC
>TRBJ1-5|TRBV7-4|-|-
CASRRRQVYSNQPQHF
TGTGCCAGCCGCCGTAGACAGGTCTATAGCAATCAGCCCCAGCATTTT
>TRBJ2-7|TRBV5-5|TRBD1|-
CASNFDRTGGFGEQYF
TGTGCCAGCAACTTTGATCGGACAGGGGGCTTTGGAGAGCAGTACTTC
>TRBJ2-2|TRBV7-6|-|-
CASSPSEAGGELFF
TGTGCCAGCAGCCCAAGCGAGGCGGGCGGGGAGCTGTTTTTT
>TRBJ1-2|TRBV9|-|-
CASSAQGSGYTF
TGTGCCAGCAGCGCACAGGGATCCGGCTACACCTTC
>TRBJ2-7|TRBV27|TRBD1|-
CASSLTQGAFYEQYF
TGTGCCAGCAGTTTAACCCAGGGGGCATTCTACGAGCAGTACTTC
>TRBJ2-7|TRBV9|-|-
CASSVASSSYEQYF
TGTGCCAGCAGCGTAGCCTCAAGCTCCTACGAGCAGTACTTC
>TRBJ1-1|TRBV29-1|TRBD1|-
CSVLRTGSTEAFF
TGCAGCGTTCTACGGACAGGGAGCACTGAAGCTTTCTTT
>TRBJ2-1|TRBV9|-|-
CASSVGGVAVNEQFF
TGTGCCAGCAGCGTAGGGGGGGTCGCTGTTAATGAGCAGTTCTTC
>TRBJ2-7|TRBV7-9|TRBD2|-
CASGTVTSGYEQYF
TGTGCCAGCGGTACCGTGACTAGCGGCTACGAGCAGTACTTC
>TRBJ1-5|TRBV29-1|TRBD1|-
CSVDRTGRNQPQHF
TGCAGCGTTGATAGGACAGGGCGCAATCAGCCCCAGCATTTT
>TRBJ2-2|TRBV6-6|-|-
CASSPVSAGELFF
TGTGCCAGCAGCCCGGTGTCGGCCGGGGAGCTGTTTTTT
>TRBJ2-3|TRBV4-2|-|-
CASSPGADTQYF
TGTGCCAGCAGCCCGGGCGCAGATACGCAGTATTTT
>TRBJ2-6|TRBV4-2|TRBD1|once
CASSPPGQDSSGANVLTF
TGTGCCAGCAGCCCCCCGGGACAGGACAGCTCTGGGGCCAACGTCCTGACTTTC
>TRBJ2-1|TRBV6-4|-|-
CASSDRYNEQFF
TGTGCCAGCAGTGACAGATACAATGAGCAGTTCTTC